The 9 T cell receptor beta chains below were found in one sample sequenced in a study of blood T cell repertoires in COVID-19. Sequenced by immunoSEQ multiplex PCR; TCRdb stores in-frame clones only, minus some. Among a few hundred thousand clones, around 92% were seen once, and the ten largest hold roughly 6.7%. Sequenced sample: peripheral blood. Receptor source: a man between 18 and 35 years old who had recovered from COVID-19.

This clone was picked up a small number of times. CDR3 in amino acids: CAKLRQVVDTEAFF. The CDR3 DNA follows: TGTGCGAAGCTACGACAGGTTGTGGACACTGAAGCTTTCTTT. The gene calls are TRBV27 and TRBJ1-1; possible D gene TRBD1, 6 bases. The CDR3 sequence is 14 residues long. Germline assignment: CDR1 MNHEY and CDR2 SMNVEV (reference sequence).

This chain joins TRBV10-1 and TRBJ2-7; TRBD1 matches at 9 bases. The CDR3 covers 14 residues. Trimming removed 4 bases from V and 1 base from J; junction bases left unmatched: 2. Germline V CDR1 and CDR2: WNHNN, SYGVQD (reference sequence). The DNA of the CDR3 is TGCGCCAGCAGTGGGGACAGGGAGTCCTACGAGCAGTACTTC. It specifies CASSGDRESYEQYF.

The chain links TRBV27 to TRBJ2-2; no clear D. V was clipped by 3 bases and J by 6 bases, with 5 bases between them. Looked up from germline, CDR1 is MNHEY and CDR2 is SMNVEV (reference sequence). The CDR3 is 12 residues long. DNA of the CDR3: TGTGCCAGCAGTTTCTTGTCCGGGGAGCTGTTTTTT. Translation: CASSFLSGELFF.

This clone appeared many times. This rearrangement joins TRBV2 to TRBJ1-1; D is unclear. CDR1 is SNHLY and CDR2 is FYNNEI in the germline V gene. There are 14 residues in the CDR3. The germline V and J ends were trimmed by 10 bases and 1 base, with 16 bases remaining between them. CDR3 sequence reads: CATARESGNTEAFF. The CDR3 DNA reads TGTGCCACCGCCCGGGAGAGTGGGAACACTGAAGCTTTCTTT. Full variable domain (remainder filled in from reference TRBV2 and TRBJ1-1): EPEVTQTPSHQVTQMGQEVILRCVPISNHLYFYWYRQILGQKVEFLVSFYNNEISEKSEIFDDQFSVERPDGSNFTLKIRSTKLEDSAMYFCATARESGNTEAFFGQGTRLTVV.

V and J are TRBV19 and TRBJ1-1; 7 bases match TRBD1. The CDR3 extends over 12 amino acids. Losses at the gene ends were 10 bases for V and 4 bases for J; bases not matched to a gene: 6. Germline loops: CDR1 LNHDA, CDR2 SQIVND (reference sequence). This CDR3 is CATRQGGTEAFF. In nucleotides, the CDR3 is TGTGCCACCAGACAGGGCGGCACTGAAGCTTTCTTT.

The chain combines TRBV9 with TRBJ2-6; D may be TRBD1 (6 bases). Deletions cut 0 bases from V and 0 bases from J, with 10 bases between. The CDR3 is 17 residues long. CDR1 and CDR2 from the germline V gene are SGDLS and YYNGEE. The CDR3 sequence: CASSVEQGSSGANVLTF. The CDR3 DNA follows: TGTGCCAGCAGCGTAGAACAGGGAAGCTCTGGGGCCAACGTCCTGACTTTC.

The chain combines TRBV6-5 with TRBJ2-1; 9 bases agree with TRBD1. CDR1 MNHEY and CDR2 SVGAGI come from the germline V gene. Trimming removed 6 bases from V and 3 bases from J; junction bases left unmatched: 6. The CDR3 covers 15 residues. CDR3 protein: CASRKDRGFYNEQFF. The CDR3 DNA is TGTGCCAGCAGGAAGGACAGGGGCTTCTACAATGAGCAGTTCTTC.

The chain carries TRBV18 and TRBJ1-1, with D tentatively TRBD1 (5 bases). Germline CDR1 is KGHSH and CDR2 is LQKENI. CDR3 size: 15 residues. Trimming removed 3 bases from V and 1 base from J, with 12 bases in between. The CDR3, as DNA: TGTGCCAGCTCACCGATACAGGCACCGAACACTGAAGCTTTCTTT. Translation: CASSPIQAPNTEAFF.

J is TRBJ1-2 and V is TRBV19; D may be TRBD1 (5 bases). CDR1 LNHDA and CDR2 SQIVND come from the germline V gene (reference sequence). This CDR3 has 11 residues. Trimming shortened V by 7 bases and J by 5 bases, and 8 bases separated the two germline ends. The CDR3 is CASNQGYGYTF. CDR3 coding DNA: TGTGCCAGTAATCAGGGATATGGCTACACCTTC.